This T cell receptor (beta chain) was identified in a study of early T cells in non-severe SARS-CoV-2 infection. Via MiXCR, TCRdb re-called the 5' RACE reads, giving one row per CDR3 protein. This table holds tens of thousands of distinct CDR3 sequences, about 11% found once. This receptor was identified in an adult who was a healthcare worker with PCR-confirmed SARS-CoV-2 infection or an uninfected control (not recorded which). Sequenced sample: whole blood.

CDR3 nucleotide sequence: TGTGCCAGCAGGACCACCGGGAGGCACCCCATCGCAGCCTACGAGCAGTACTTC. This gives the protein CASRTTGRHPIAAYEQYF. This chain links TRBV11-2 with TRBJ2-7; 7 bases are a match to TRBD2. CDR3 size: 18 residues. The V gene's germline CDR1 is SGHAT and CDR2 FQNNGV. V was clipped by 6 bases and J by 2 bases; unmatched bases: 19.